The 6 T cell receptor beta chains below were found in one sample sequenced in a study of CD8+CD57+ T cells in acquired aplastic anemia. The use of genomic DNA as template underpinned the TCR beta VDJ and CDR3 profiling. Using its own MiXCR run on the reads, TCRdb lists one record per CDR3 protein. Here the sample spans over 150,000 distinct CDR3 sequences, about half being singletons. Sample: sorted CD4+, CD8+, or CD8+CD57+ T cells (not recorded which) from PBMCs. The receptor source for this set is a human donor in good health, serving as a control.

At least ten counts were recorded for this clonotype. J is TRBJ2-7 and V is TRBV6-5; 7 nucleotides line up with TRBD1. J gave up 0 bases and V 0 bases, and 8 bases lay outside the gene matches. This CDR3 region has 17 residues. Germline V CDR1 and CDR2: MNHEY, SVGAGI. CDR3 nucleotides: TGTGCCAGCAGTTACTCGAAAAAGACAGGGAGCTCCTACGAGCAGTACTTC. This codes for CASSYSKKTGSSYEQYF.

A remark on this clonotype: A much larger clone lies one base from this, so it may be a read error. J is TRBJ2-6 and V is TRBV6-1; D not resolved. The germline gives CDR1 MNHNS, CDR2 SASEGT. This CDR3 has 16 residues. The CDR3 sequence is CAGSAPQGTGANVLTF. The CDR3 DNA is TGTGCCGGCAGTGCCCCTCAAGGGACTGGGGCCAACGTCCTGACTTTC.

V gene TRBV20-1 combines with J gene TRBJ2-1; 14 nucleotides match TRBD2. V shed 5 bases and J 9 bases; nucleotides not matched to a gene: 9. CDR1 is DFQATT and CDR2 is SNEGSKA in the germline V gene (reference sequence). The CDR3 length is 15 residues. The CDR3 protein is CSAGGTSGGTVEQFF. The DNA of the CDR3 is TGCAGTGCTGGAGGGACTAGCGGGGGCACGGTTGAGCAGTTCTTC.

Ten or more counts support this clonotype. The rearrangement links TRBV20-1 to TRBJ1-6, with 7 bases that match TRBD1. The CDR3 runs 14 residues. Trimming took 1 base from V and 5 from J; bases not matched to a gene: 2. The V gene's germline CDR1 is DFQATT and CDR2 SNEGSKA (reference sequence). The CDR3 is CSARAGTDNSPLHF. CDR3 nucleotide sequence: TGCAGTGCTAGAGCCGGGACAGATAATTCACCCCTCCACTTT.

V and J are TRBV29-1 and TRBJ2-3, with D possibly TRBD2 on 6 matching bases. The V and J ends lost 8 bases and 0 bases respectively, with 15 bases between them. In germline, CDR1 is SQVTM, CDR2 ANQGSEA. This CDR3 region has 14 residues. The CDR3 nucleotides are TGCAGCTTCATCGAGGGGAGGAGCACAGATACGCAGTATTTT. It yields the protein CSFIEGRSTDTQYF.

This clonotype showed up many times. The gene calls are TRBV5-5 and TRBJ2-5; 11 nucleotides match TRBD2. The CDR3 spans 15 residues. J lost 2 bases, V lost 5 bases, and 5 bases had no gene match. Germline lookup yields CDR1 SGHKS and CDR2 YYEKEE (reference sequence). CDR3 in amino acids: CASSKGLADQETQYF. CDR3 nucleotides: TGTGCCAGCAGTAAGGGACTAGCGGATCAAGAGACCCAGTACTTC.